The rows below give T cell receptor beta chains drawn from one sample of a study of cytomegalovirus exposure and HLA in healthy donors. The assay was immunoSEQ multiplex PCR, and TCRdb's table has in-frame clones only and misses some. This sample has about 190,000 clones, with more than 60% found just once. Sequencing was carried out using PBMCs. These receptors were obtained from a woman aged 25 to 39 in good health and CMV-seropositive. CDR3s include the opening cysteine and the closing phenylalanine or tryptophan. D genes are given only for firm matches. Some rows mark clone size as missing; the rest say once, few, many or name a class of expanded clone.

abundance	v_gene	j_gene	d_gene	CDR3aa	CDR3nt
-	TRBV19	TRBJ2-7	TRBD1	CASSPGTGGMNEQYF	TGTGCCAGTAGTCCGGGGACAGGGGGTATGAACGAGCAGTACTTC
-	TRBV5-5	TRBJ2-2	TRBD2	CASSLTSGGTGELFF	TGTGCCAGCAGCTTAACTAGCGGGGGGACCGGGGAGCTGTTTTTT
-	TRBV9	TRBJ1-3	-	CASSVTTGNLLGNTIYF	TGTGCCAGCAGCGTAACTACGGGGAATCTTCTGGGAAACACCATATATTTT
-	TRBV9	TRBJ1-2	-	CASSPPQGRVGYTF	TGTGCCAGCAGCCCTCCACAGGGACGTGTTGGCTACACCTTC
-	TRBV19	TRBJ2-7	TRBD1	CATRQGGTYEQYF	TGTGCCACAAGACAGGGGGGAACCTACGAGCAGTACTTC
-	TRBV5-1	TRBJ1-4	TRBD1	CASSLGDRRNEKLFF	TGCGCCAGCAGCTTGGGGGACAGGAGGAATGAAAAACTGTTTTTT
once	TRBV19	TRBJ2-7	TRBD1	CASRDRSYEQYF	TGTGCCAGCCGGGACAGATCCTACGAGCAGTACTTC
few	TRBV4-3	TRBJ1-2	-	CASSQVENAGSFYGYTF	TGCGCCAGCAGCCAAGTCGAGAACGCGGGCTCCTTTTATGGCTACACCTTC
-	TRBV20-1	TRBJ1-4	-	CSARASEKLFF	TGCAGTGCTAGAGCGTCTGAAAAACTGTTTTTT
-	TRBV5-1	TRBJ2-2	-	CASSHGSANTGELFF	TGCGCCAGCAGCCACGGGTCGGCGAACACCGGGGAGCTGTTTTTT
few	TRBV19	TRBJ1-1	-	CASTLSRQNTEAFF	TGTGCCAGTACCCTTAGCCGGCAGAACACTGAAGCTTTCTTT
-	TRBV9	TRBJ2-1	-	CASSVSEGDYNEQFF	TGTGCCAGCAGCGTATCAGAGGGGGACTACAATGAGCAGTTCTTC
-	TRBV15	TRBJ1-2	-	CATSRSSGTLPYGYTF	TGTGCCACCAGCAGGTCTTCCGGGACACTGCCTTATGGCTACACCTTC
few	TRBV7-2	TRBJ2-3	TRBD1	CASSLGGQFTDTQYF	TGTGCCAGCAGCTTAGGGGGACAGTTCACAGATACGCAGTATTTT
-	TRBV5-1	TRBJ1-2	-	CASSLGQNYGYTF	TGCGCCAGCAGCTTGGGGCAGAACTATGGCTACACCTTC
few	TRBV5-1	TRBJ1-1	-	CASGPRRGYNTEAFF	TGCGCCAGCGGTCCCCGAAGGGGGTACAACACTGAAGCTTTCTTT
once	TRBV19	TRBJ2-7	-	CASSPGLYEQYF	TGTGCCAGTAGTCCCGGACTATACGAGCAGTACTTC
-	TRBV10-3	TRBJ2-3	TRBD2	CAISEKSFGGGSTDTQYF	TGTGCCATCAGTGAGAAATCCTTTGGCGGGGGGAGCACAGATACGCAGTATTTT
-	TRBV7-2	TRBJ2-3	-	CASSLASGRTDTQYF	TGTGCCAGCAGCTTAGCTAGCGGCCGCACAGATACGCAGTATTTT
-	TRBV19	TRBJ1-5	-	CASNNGQRNQPQHF	TGTGCCAGTAACAATGGACAGCGCAATCAGCCCCAGCATTTT
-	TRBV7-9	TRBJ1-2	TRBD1	CASSLDTGGGYGYTF	TGTGCCAGCAGCTTAGACACAGGGGGCGGCTATGGCTACACCTTC
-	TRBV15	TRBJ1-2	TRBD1	CATSSDRGGIANYGYTF	TGTGCCACCAGCAGCGACAGGGGGGGAATTGCTAACTATGGCTACACCTTC
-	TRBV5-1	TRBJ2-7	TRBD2	CASSLDGRGGYEQYF	TGCGCCAGCAGCTTGGACGGGCGGGGGGGCTACGAGCAGTACTTC
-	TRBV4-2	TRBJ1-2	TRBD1	CASRGTGGSYGYTF	TGTGCCAGCAGGGGGACAGGGGGAAGCTATGGCTACACCTTC
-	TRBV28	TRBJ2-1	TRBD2	CASGGLAGGPSWYNEQFF	TGTGCCAGTGGGGGACTAGCGGGAGGGCCCTCTTGGTACAATGAGCAGTTCTTC
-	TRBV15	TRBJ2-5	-	CATSREDLPQETQYF	TGTGCCACCAGCAGAGAGGACTTACCTCAAGAGACCCAGTACTTC
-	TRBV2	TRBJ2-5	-	CASRERLVGETQYF	TGTGCCAGCAGAGAGCGGCTAGTCGGAGAGACCCAGTACTTC
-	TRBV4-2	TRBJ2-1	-	CASSQEGASNNEQFF	TGTGCCAGCAGCCAAGAAGGGGCAAGTAACAATGAGCAGTTCTTC
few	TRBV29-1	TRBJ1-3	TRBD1	CSVGTGISGNTIYF	TGCAGCGTCGGGACAGGGATATCTGGAAACACCATATATTTT
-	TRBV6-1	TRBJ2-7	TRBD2	CASNNRGGPSYEQYF	TGTGCCAGCAATAATCGGGGGGGGCCCTCCTACGAGCAGTACTTC
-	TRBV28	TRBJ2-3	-	CASSTLTATDTQYF	TGTGCCAGCAGTACCCTAACAGCCACAGATACGCAGTATTTT
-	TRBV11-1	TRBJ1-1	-	CASSQTGMNTEAFF	TGTGCCAGCAGCCAGACAGGAATGAACACTGAAGCTTTCTTT
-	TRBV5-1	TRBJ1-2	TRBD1	CASSLAQGEGGYTF	TGCGCCAGCAGCTTGGCACAGGGGGAAGGAGGCTACACCTTC